The 18 T cell receptor beta chains reported below all come from one sample, sequenced in a study of cytotoxic CD8 clonotypes in ibrutinib-treated CLL. Assay: immunoSEQ multiplex PCR; the TCRdb copy retains only in-frame clones and omits some. The sample lists fewer than 40,000 clones; about 70% were seen once. Specimen: PBMCs, collected at disease progression, from a patient treated with ibrutinib. Every receptor here comes from a human donor with chronic lymphocytic leukemia.

The chain has TRBV19 and TRBJ2-5; the match to TRBD1 covers 9 bases. The CDR3 sequence is 15 residues long. The ends lost 4 bases at V and 2 bases at J; junction bases unmatched: 5. Germline V gene lookup returns CDR1 LNHDA and CDR2 SQIVND (reference sequence). This CDR3 reads CASSTGTGIQETQYF. In DNA form, the CDR3 reads TGTGCCAGTAGTACCGGGACAGGGATACAAGAGACCCAGTACTTC.

Comment on this clone: Other DNA sequences from this sample encode an identical CDR3 as well. The J gene is TRBJ1-5, the V gene TRBV6-6; D is unclear. The V end lost 4 bases, the J end lost 3 bases, and 4 bases lay between the germline ends. Germline-derived CDR1 and CDR2 are MNHNY and SVGAGI (reference sequence). The CDR3 is made up of 12 amino acids. In DNA, the CDR3 is TGTGCCAGCAGTTTGGACAATCAGCCCCAGCATTTT. Its translation is CASSLDNQPQHF.

The chain links TRBV6-6 to TRBJ1-2, with D unclear. V was cut by 5 bases and J by 1 base, with 11 bases left in between. This CDR3 has 14 amino acids. Germline-derived CDR1 and CDR2 are MNHNY and SVGAGI (reference sequence). CDR3 nucleotides: TGTGCCAGCAGTGACCAAGGAGTTAACTATGGCTACACCTTC. It translates to CASSDQGVNYGYTF.

The V gene is TRBV7-6, the J gene TRBJ2-2, with 11 bases that match TRBD2. CDR3 size: 17 residues. With V trimmed by 6 bases and J by 4 bases, 10 bases remained unmatched. CDR1 SGHVS and CDR2 FNYEAQ come from the germline V gene. In nucleotides, the CDR3 is TGTGCCAGCAGTCCTCGAACTAGCGGGAGTTTCACCGGGGAGCTGTTTTTT. Translating it yields CASSPRTSGSFTGELFF.

As regards this clone: Germline and junction disagree at one end, which may indicate a read error. The chain joins TRBV7-7 to TRBJ2-1; D ambiguous. This CDR3 region has 14 residues. In germline, CDR1 is SSHAT, CDR2 FNYEAQ (reference sequence). DNA for the CDR3: TGTGCTAGCAGCTTCTCCAGCAAGAACAATGAGCAGTTCTTC. This translates into CASSFSSKNNEQFF.

The V and J genes are TRBV30 and TRBJ2-7; D gene unclear. V shed 2 bases and J shed 2 bases, with 10 bases lying between them. Per the germline V gene, CDR1 is GTSNPN and CDR2 is SVGIG (reference sequence). The CDR3 is 13 residues long. The CDR3 DNA follows: TGTGCCTGGAGTATAGGGTGGGCCTACGAGCAGTACTTC. It is translated as CAWSIGWAYEQYF. Full variable domain (outside the CDR3, taken from reference TRBV30 and TRBJ2-7): SQTIHQWPATLVQPVGSPLSLECTVEGTSNPNLYWYRQAAGRGLQLLFYSVGIGQISSEVPQNLSASRPQDRQFILSSKKLLLSDSGFYLCAWSIGWAYEQYFGPGTRLTVT.

This clone was detected a few times. Written as DNA, the CDR3 is TGTGCCAGCTCACCAGCGGGGGCTGGCGAGCAGTACTTC. It codes for CASSPAGAGEQYF. V usage is TRBV18 and J usage is TRBJ2-7, with a tentative D call TRBD2 (7 bases). Trimming removed 2 bases from V and 6 bases from J, with 11 bases in between. CDR1 and CDR2 from the germline V gene are KGHSH and LQKENI. The CDR3 has 13 residues.

V usage is TRBV5-4 and J usage is TRBJ1-5; D is perhaps TRBD1 (6 bases). Germline CDR1 SGHNT, CDR2 YYREEE (reference sequence). Between the trimmed V and J ends, which lost 5 bases and 4 bases, there was a span of 13 bases. There are 14 residues in the CDR3. The CDR3 here is CASSKGGGNQPQHF. CDR3 DNA sequence: TGTGCCAGCAGTAAGGGGGGAGGTAATCAGCCCCAGCATTTT.

The chain couples TRBV11-3 to TRBJ2-1; 10 bases match TRBD2. Germline values: CDR1 SGHNT, CDR2 YENEEA. The CDR3 has 12 residues. The J segment lost 15 bases and the V segment lost 5 bases, leaving 7 bases of the junction unmatched. The CDR3 sequence: CASSQTSGAGFF. The DNA for the CDR3 is TGTGCCAGCAGCCAAACTAGCGGGGCGGGGTTCTTC.

The chain recombines TRBV7-9 with TRBJ2-1; 8 bases map to TRBD1. CDR1 is SEHNR and CDR2 is FQNEAQ in the germline V gene (reference sequence). The CDR3 runs to 16 residues. Losses at the gene ends were 2 bases for V and 2 bases for J; bases not matched to a gene: 5. The CDR3 reads CASSLMVTGAYNEQFF. CDR3 DNA sequence: TGTGCCAGCAGCTTAATGGTGACAGGGGCCTACAATGAGCAGTTCTTC.

The chain joins TRBV7-9 to TRBJ1-2; 8 bases map to TRBD1. V dropped 6 bases and J dropped 4; count of bases not matched to a gene: 7. CDR3 size: 14 residues. Germline CDR1 SEHNR, CDR2 FQNEAQ (reference sequence). CDR3 nucleotides: TGTGCCAGCAGGGGGGACGGACAGGGCTATGGCTACACCTTC. Residues: CASRGDGQGYGYTF.

The rearrangement uses TRBV29-1 and TRBJ1-1, with a weak D call TRBD1 (6 bases). CDR3 length: 14 residues. V lost 6 bases and J 5 bases, leaving 19 bases between the germline ends. Germline V CDR1 and CDR2: SQVTM, ANQGSEA. The chain's CDR3 is CSVAPGGARTEAFF. Written as DNA, the CDR3 is TGCAGCGTGGCACCCGGGGGGGCGAGAACTGAAGCTTTCTTT.

The chain has TRBV19 and TRBJ2-3; D not certain. Germline values: CDR1 LNHDA, CDR2 SQIVND (reference sequence). This CDR3 has 12 amino acids. The ends were cut back, 9 bases at V and 2 bases at J, with 9 bases in the middle. Here the CDR3 DNA reads TGTGCCAGCCAGCGAGACACAGATACGCAGTATTTT. This gives the protein CASQRDTDTQYF. Complete variable domain (other parts from reference TRBV19 and TRBJ2-3): DGGITQSPKYLFRKEGQNVTLSCEQNLNHDAMYWYRQDPGQGLRLIYYSQIVNDFQKGDIAEGYSVSREKKESFPLTVTSAQKNPTAFYLCASQRDTDTQYFGPGTRLTVL.

This chain connects TRBV2 to TRBJ2-1; 8 bases align to TRBD1. Per germline, CDR1 SNHLY and CDR2 FYNNEI. The J segment lost 4 bases and the V segment lost 6 bases, leaving 8 bases of the junction unmatched. CDR3 size: 15 residues. CDR3 in DNA: TGTGCCAGCAGGAAGGACAGGGTGACTTACAATGAGCAGTTCTTC. It encodes CASRKDRVTYNEQFF.

This clone has only a few counts. V and J are TRBV29-1 and TRBJ2-7, with D perhaps matching TRBD1 or TRBD2 (5 bases each). CDR1 is SQVTM, CDR2 ANQGSEA, per germline. The CDR3 is 12 amino acids. Trimming cost V 5 bases and J 0 bases, with 8 bases left between them. The CDR3 reads CSVRGDSYEQYF. Written as DNA, the CDR3 is TGCAGCGTTCGGGGCGACTCCTACGAGCAGTACTTC.

The chain joins TRBV18 to TRBJ2-7; 9 bases are shared with TRBD1. CDR3 length: 15 amino acids. Unmatched junction bases numbered 9, after V lost 6 bases and J lost 3 bases. Per germline, CDR1 KGHSH and CDR2 LQKENI. In DNA, the CDR3 is TGTGCCAGCTCCGAAGGCACAGGGGGCCACTACGAGCAGTACTTC. The encoded protein is CASSEGTGGHYEQYF.

This clone has only a few counts. J is TRBJ2-3 and V is TRBV9; 8 positions agree with TRBD2. The CDR3 consists of 15 residues. CDR1 and CDR2 from the germline V gene are SGDLS and YYNGEE. With 3 bases clipped from V and 5 bases from J, the junction kept 8 bases outside the gene matches. The CDR3 region is CASSETPGGRDTQYF. Here the CDR3 DNA reads TGTGCCAGCAGCGAAACCCCGGGGGGGAGAGATACGCAGTATTTT.

The V gene is TRBV5-1, the J gene TRBJ1-3; D unresolved. Trimming stripped 4 bases from V and 1 base from J, with 12 bases between. The CDR3 has 15 residues. Per germline, CDR1 SGHRS and CDR2 YFSETQ. CDR3 amino acids: CASSLAGGSGNTIYF. CDR3 DNA: TGCGCCAGCAGCCTAGCGGGAGGATCTGGAAACACCATATATTTT.